Below, 26 T cell receptor beta chains from the same sample are listed, as sequenced in a study of blood T cell repertoires in COVID-19. Here immunoSEQ multiplex PCR was the method, and the copy in TCRdb shows in-frame clones only, minus some. The repertoire has about 86,000 clones, about 85% of them found once; the top ten carry under 3.5%. Source material: peripheral blood. Every receptor here comes from a man over 45 with acute or convalescent COVID-19.

The gene calls are TRBV6-1 and TRBJ1-1, with D possibly being TRBD1 (6 bases). The CDR3 extends over 16 amino acids. The V and J ends lost 4 bases and 1 base respectively, with 16 bases between them. The germline V gene encodes CDR1 MNHNS and CDR2 SASEGT. The CDR3, as DNA: TGTGCCAGCAGTGGATCAGGGGTACGGGCGAACACTGAAGCTTTCTTT. It specifies CASSGSGVRANTEAFF.

The chain carries TRBV4-3 and TRBJ2-1; D perhaps matches TRBD2 (5 bases). V lost 0 bases to trimming and J lost 0 bases, with 15 bases between them. CDR3 length equals 18 residues. Per germline, CDR1 LGHNA and CDR2 YSLEER. In nucleotides, the CDR3 is TGCGCCAGCAGCCAAGATGCGGGCTCCTCGAGCTCCTACAATGAGCAGTTCTTC. Protein product: CASSQDAGSSSSYNEQFF.

This chain joins TRBV2 and TRBJ1-2; D possibly corresponds to TRBD1 (6 bases). The CDR3 covers 13 residues. V was clipped by 2 bases and J by 8 bases, with 12 bases between them. From germline, CDR1 is SNHLY and CDR2 FYNNEI. CDR3 DNA sequence: TGTGCCAGCAGTGAATTGGGGGCGCGGGGCTACACCTTC. Translating gives CASSELGARGYTF.

This clone was observed a handful of times. The V call is TRBV2, the J call TRBJ2-7; D is unclear. The V end was cut by 7 bases, the J end by 0 bases, with 13 bases between. CDR3 length: 14 amino acids. Germline V gene data show CDR1 as SNHLY and CDR2 as FYNNEI. The CDR3 spells CASTPGTVSYEQYF. CDR3 in DNA: TGTGCCAGCACCCCTGGAACAGTCTCCTACGAGCAGTACTTC.

The V and J genes are TRBV28 and TRBJ1-4; 9 bases map to TRBD1. Germline assignment: CDR1 MDHEN and CDR2 SYDVKM. V was pared by 1 base and J by 7 bases, with 7 bases of the junction left unmatched. The CDR3 loop spans 16 amino acids. This CDR3 reads CASSLFGQDRGEKLFF. The DNA for the CDR3 is TGTGCCAGCAGTTTATTCGGCCAGGACAGGGGTGAAAAACTGTTTTTT.

The chain combines TRBV19 with TRBJ1-2; D gene uncertain. Germline V gene sequence: CDR1 LNHDA, CDR2 SQIVND (reference sequence). This CDR3 region has 14 residues. V dropped 1 base and J dropped 4 bases, with 10 bases sitting between them. The CDR3 DNA sequence: TGTGCCAGTAGTATAGTTGCGGAGGCCTATGGCTACACCTTC. It encodes CASSIVAEAYGYTF.

The genes are TRBV12-5 and TRBJ2-1; D is perhaps TRBD1 (6 bases). Germline V gives CDR1 LGHNT, CDR2 FRNRAP. The CDR3 has 15 residues. V was pared by 0 bases and J by 2 bases, with 8 bases between. This chain's CDR3 is CASGLVQGAYNEQFF. The DNA of the CDR3 is TGTGCTAGTGGTTTGGTACAGGGCGCCTACAATGAGCAGTTCTTC.

The chain combines TRBV7-3 with TRBJ2-5; 9 bases fit TRBD1. This CDR3 is 16 amino acids long. Losses at the gene ends were 2 bases for V and 3 bases for J; bases not matched to a gene: 7. CDR1 is SGHTA and CDR2 is FQGTGA in the germline V gene. The CDR3 here is CASSLGTGSREETQYF. The CDR3 nucleotides are TGTGCCAGCAGCTTAGGGACAGGGTCAAGGGAAGAGACCCAGTACTTC.

The CDR3, as DNA: TGTGCCAGCAGGGAGCGGGGCCTAAATTCACCCCTCCACTTT. Its translation: CASRERGLNSPLHF. This chain links TRBV6-5 with TRBJ1-6, with D possibly being TRBD1 (5 bases). V lost 6 bases and J 7 bases, leaving 13 bases between the germline ends. Germline CDR1 reads MNHEY; CDR2 reads SVGAGI. The CDR3 spans 14 residues.

CDR3 nucleotides: TGTGCCAGCAGCTTACAGGGAATGGATTCACCCCTCCACTTT. It specifies CASSLQGMDSPLHF. The J gene is TRBJ1-6, the V gene TRBV7-3; possibly TRBD1 for D (5 bases). This CDR3 comprises 14 residues. Germline loops: CDR1 SGHTA, CDR2 FQGTGA. Trimming took 2 bases from V and 8 from J, leaving 10 bases between them.

The chain combines TRBV28 with TRBJ2-7; 9 bases map to TRBD2. Unmatched junction bases numbered 13, after V lost 3 bases and J lost 7 bases. This CDR3 is built from 16 residues. Germline V lookup: CDR1 MDHEN, CDR2 SYDVKM. CDR3 sequence (DNA): TGTGCCAGCAGTTTCCCTAGCGCGGGAGGGGCCTTAGAGCAGTACTTC. It translates to CASSFPSAGGALEQYF.

The chain links TRBV6-6 to TRBJ1-3, with TRBD1 identical over 7 bases. The CDR3 covers 14 residues. Germline CDR1 reads MNHNY; CDR2 reads SVGAGI (reference sequence). V was pared by 6 bases and J by 4 bases, with 6 bases of the junction left unmatched. The CDR3 here is CASRFTGAGNTIYF. CDR3 bases: TGTGCCAGCAGATTCACAGGGGCAGGAAACACCATATATTTT.

This chain connects TRBV9 to TRBJ1-1, with D unclear. The CDR3 has 14 amino acids. Deletions cut 3 bases from V and 2 bases from J, with 11 bases between. In germline, CDR1 is SGDLS, CDR2 YYNGEE. The CDR3 is CASSAHGGNTEAFF. As DNA, the CDR3 is TGTGCCAGCAGCGCTCACGGAGGAAACACTGAAGCTTTCTTT.

This chain joins TRBV28 and TRBJ2-2, with D possibly TRBD2 on 6 matching bases. The V gene lost 1 base and the J gene lost 1 base, with 13 bases spanning the gap. The CDR3 has 17 amino acids. CDR1 and CDR2 from the germline V gene are MDHEN and SYDVKM. CDR3 bases: TGTGCCAGCAGTTTATCAAAACAAGCGGGGAACACCGGGGAGCTGTTTTTT. Amino acid sequence: CASSLSKQAGNTGELFF. Full variable domain (remainder filled in from reference TRBV28 and TRBJ2-2): DVKVTQSSRYLVKRTGEKVFLECVQDMDHENMFWYRQDPGLGLRLIYFSYDVKMKEKGDIPEGYSVSREKKERFSLILESASTNQTSMYLCASSLSKQAGNTGELFFGEGSRLTVL.

V is TRBV6-4 and J is TRBJ1-1, with D possibly being TRBD1 (5 bases). Germline-derived CDR1 and CDR2 are MRHNA and SNTAGT. This CDR3 comprises 14 residues. The V and J ends lost 2 bases and 1 base respectively, with 8 bases between them. This CDR3 is CASSDLGGNTEAFF. CDR3 coding DNA: TGTGCCAGCAGTGACCTGGGGGGGAACACTGAAGCTTTCTTT.

This clone has a single count. This chain uses TRBV5-4 with TRBJ2-3; tentative D call: TRBD2 (5 bases). CDR3 length: 16 residues. Trimming cost V 0 bases and J 1 base, with 12 bases left between them. Germline V gives CDR1 SGHNT, CDR2 YYREEE (reference sequence). The CDR3 protein is CASSLVTGLGTDTQYF. The CDR3 DNA is TGTGCCAGCAGCTTGGTGACCGGACTCGGCACAGATACGCAGTATTTT.

This clone was detected a few times. The chain carries TRBV28 and TRBJ1-1, with 7 bases that match TRBD1. The CDR3 spans 12 residues. V lost 5 bases to trimming and J lost 6 bases; unmatched junction nucleotides: 3. Germline V gives CDR1 MDHEN, CDR2 SYDVKM. As DNA, the CDR3 is TGTGCCAGCAGTACTCAGGGGGCTGAAGCTTTCTTT. It is translated as CASSTQGAEAFF.

The chain links TRBV18 to TRBJ2-7; perhaps TRBD2 as D (5 bases). Germline CDR1 KGHSH, CDR2 LQKENI. V was clipped by 2 bases and J by 3 bases, with 5 bases between them. CDR3 size: 12 residues. The CDR3 coding sequence is TGTGCCAGCTCACCAGGGAGCTACGAGCAGTACTTC. It codes for CASSPGSYEQYF.

V usage is TRBV6-6 and J usage is TRBJ1-3; 7 nucleotides line up with TRBD1. Germline-derived CDR1 and CDR2 are MNHNY and SVGAGI (reference sequence). CDR3 length equals 16 residues. The junction had 2 bases not matched to a gene; V was cut back by 0 bases and J by 0 bases. The DNA for the CDR3 is TGTGCCAGCAGTTACTCAGGACAGGACTCTGGAAACACCATATATTTT. Its translation is CASSYSGQDSGNTIYF.

This sequence joins TRBV20-1 and TRBJ1-4; tentatively, D is TRBD1 (5 bases). V was cut by 3 bases and J by 7 bases, with 12 bases left in between. CDR1 and CDR2 (germline): DFQATT, SNEGSKA (reference sequence). CDR3 size: 13 residues. CDR3 DNA: TGCAGTGCTAGTCCAGGGAAGGCTGAAAAACTGTTTTTT. It yields the protein CSASPGKAEKLFF.

The sample holds one count of this clone. V usage is TRBV6-1 and J usage is TRBJ1-1; D gene unclear. Trimming left V 2 bases short and J 8 bases short, with 6 bases between. Germline-derived CDR1 and CDR2 are MNHNS and SASEGT. The length of the CDR3 is 11 residues. CDR3 DNA: TGTGCCAGCAGTGAATATTTGGAAGCTTTCTTT. It codes for CASSEYLEAFF.

This chain joins TRBV7-9 and TRBJ1-1, with TRBD1 matching over 7 bases. Germline values: CDR1 SEHNR, CDR2 FQNEAQ (reference sequence). This CDR3 has 15 amino acids. J gave up 1 base and V 0 bases, and 2 bases lay outside the gene matches. DNA of the CDR3: TGTGCCAGCAGCTTAGCCAGGGGGGCGAACACTGAAGCTTTCTTT. Amino acids: CASSLARGANTEAFF.

This clone was observed a single time. This chain uses TRBV2 with TRBJ1-5; D possibly corresponds to TRBD1 (5 bases). This CDR3 is 15 amino acids long. CDR1 is SNHLY and CDR2 is FYNNEI in the germline V gene. V was trimmed by 6 bases and J by 0 bases, leaving 12 bases between them. CDR3 in amino acids: CASRGQTNSNQPQHF. Written as DNA, the CDR3 is TGTGCCAGCAGAGGACAAACAAATAGCAATCAGCCCCAGCATTTT. Based on the CDR3 plus reference TRBV2 and TRBJ1-5, the full variable domain is EPEVTQTPSHQVTQMGQEVILRCVPISNHLYFYWYRQILGQKVEFLVSFYNNEISEKSEIFDDQFSVERPDGSNFTLKIRSTKLEDSAMYFCASRGQTNSNQPQHFGDGTRLSIL.

The chain couples TRBV4-3 to TRBJ2-1, with TRBD1 as a possible D gene (6 bases). Germline-derived CDR1 and CDR2 are LGHNA and YSLEER. The CDR3 loop spans 17 amino acids. V shed 0 bases and J shed 4 bases, with 16 bases lying between them. In nucleotides, the CDR3 is TGCGCCAGCAGCCAAGATGCACGGGGACAAATATACAATGAGCAGTTCTTC. Amino acids: CASSQDARGQIYNEQFF.

The chain employs TRBV7-9 and TRBJ2-7; 8 nucleotides agree with TRBD1. The germline gives CDR1 SEHNR, CDR2 FQNEAQ (reference sequence). This CDR3 is 16 amino acids long. V trimming: 7 bases; J trimming: 6 bases; junction bases outside the gene matches: 17. The CDR3 DNA is TGTGCCAGCATTCCTCCGGGACAGGCTCTCGGGCGCGAGCAGTACTTC. Residues: CASIPPGQALGREQYF.

This clone occurred a few times. This sequence joins TRBV6-2 or TRBV6-3 and TRBJ1-1; D perhaps matches TRBD1 (6 bases). The CDR3 covers 15 residues. V gave up 4 bases and J gave up 4 bases, with 16 bases separating them. Looked up from germline, CDR1 is MNHEY and CDR2 is SVGEGT. Here the CDR3 DNA reads TGTGCCAGCAGTTCCCGGGACATCGAGGGCACTGAAGCTTTCTTT. Translation: CASSSRDIEGTEAFF.